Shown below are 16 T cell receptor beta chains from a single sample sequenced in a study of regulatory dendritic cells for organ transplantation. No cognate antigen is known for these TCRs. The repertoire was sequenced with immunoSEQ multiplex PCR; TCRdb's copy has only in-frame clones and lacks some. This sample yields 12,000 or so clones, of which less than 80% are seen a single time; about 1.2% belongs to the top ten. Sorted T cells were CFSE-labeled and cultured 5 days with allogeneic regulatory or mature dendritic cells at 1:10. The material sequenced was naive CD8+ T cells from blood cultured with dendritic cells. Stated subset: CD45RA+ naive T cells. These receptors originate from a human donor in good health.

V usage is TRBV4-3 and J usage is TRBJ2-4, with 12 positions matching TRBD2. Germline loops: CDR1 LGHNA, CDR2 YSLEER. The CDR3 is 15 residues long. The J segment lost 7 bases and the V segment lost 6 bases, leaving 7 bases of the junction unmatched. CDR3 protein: CASSPLAGGVNIQYF. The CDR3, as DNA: TGCGCCAGCAGTCCACTAGCGGGGGGCGTGAACATTCAGTACTTC.

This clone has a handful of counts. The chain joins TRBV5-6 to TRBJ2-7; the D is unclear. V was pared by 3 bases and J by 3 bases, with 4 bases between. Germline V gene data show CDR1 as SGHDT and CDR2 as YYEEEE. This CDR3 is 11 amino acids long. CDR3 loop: CASSWSYEQYF. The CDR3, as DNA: TGTGCCAGCAGCTGGAGCTACGAGCAGTACTTC.

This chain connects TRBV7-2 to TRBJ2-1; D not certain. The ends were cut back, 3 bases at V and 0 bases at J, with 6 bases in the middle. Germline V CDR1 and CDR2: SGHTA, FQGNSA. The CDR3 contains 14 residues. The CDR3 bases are TGTGCCAGCAGCTTTGTTAGCTCCTACAATGAGCAGTTCTTC. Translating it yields CASSFVSSYNEQFF.

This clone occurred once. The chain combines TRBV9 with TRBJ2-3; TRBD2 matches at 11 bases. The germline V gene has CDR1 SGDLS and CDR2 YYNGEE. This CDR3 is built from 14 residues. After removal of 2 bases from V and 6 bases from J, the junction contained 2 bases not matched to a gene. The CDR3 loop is CASSVRLAGDTQYF. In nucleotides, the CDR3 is TGTGCCAGCAGCGTCAGACTAGCGGGGGATACGCAGTATTTT.

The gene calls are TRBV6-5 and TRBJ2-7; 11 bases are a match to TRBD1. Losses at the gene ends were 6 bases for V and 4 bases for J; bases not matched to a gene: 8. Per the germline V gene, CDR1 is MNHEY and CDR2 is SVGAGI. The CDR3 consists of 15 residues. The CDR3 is CASRNGGTGGYEQYF. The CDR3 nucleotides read TGTGCCAGCAGGAACGGGGGGACAGGGGGGTACGAGCAGTACTTC.

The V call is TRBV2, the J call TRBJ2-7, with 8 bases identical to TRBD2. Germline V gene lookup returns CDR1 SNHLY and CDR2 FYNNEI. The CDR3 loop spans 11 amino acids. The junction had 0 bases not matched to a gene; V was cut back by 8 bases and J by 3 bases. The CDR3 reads CASAGGYEQYF. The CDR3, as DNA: TGTGCCAGCGCGGGGGGCTACGAGCAGTACTTC.

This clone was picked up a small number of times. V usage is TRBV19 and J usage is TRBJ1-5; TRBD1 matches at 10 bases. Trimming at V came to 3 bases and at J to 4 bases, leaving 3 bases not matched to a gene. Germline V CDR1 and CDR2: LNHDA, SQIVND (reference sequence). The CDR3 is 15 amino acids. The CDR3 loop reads CASSILGQGNQPQHF. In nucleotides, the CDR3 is TGTGCCAGTAGTATCTTGGGACAGGGGAATCAGCCCCAGCATTTT.

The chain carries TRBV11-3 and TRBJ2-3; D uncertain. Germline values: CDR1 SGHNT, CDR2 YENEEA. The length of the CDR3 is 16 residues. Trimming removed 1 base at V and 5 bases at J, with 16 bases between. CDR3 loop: CASSLVEPRVLDTQYF. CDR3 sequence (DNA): TGTGCCAGCAGCTTAGTCGAACCTAGAGTGTTAGATACGCAGTATTTT.

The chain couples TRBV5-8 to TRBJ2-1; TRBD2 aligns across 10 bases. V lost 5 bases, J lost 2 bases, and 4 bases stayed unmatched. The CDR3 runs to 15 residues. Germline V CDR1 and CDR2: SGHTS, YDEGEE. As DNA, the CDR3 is TGTGCCAGCAGTCTACTAGCGGGGACCTACAATGAGCAGTTCTTC. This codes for CASSLLAGTYNEQFF.

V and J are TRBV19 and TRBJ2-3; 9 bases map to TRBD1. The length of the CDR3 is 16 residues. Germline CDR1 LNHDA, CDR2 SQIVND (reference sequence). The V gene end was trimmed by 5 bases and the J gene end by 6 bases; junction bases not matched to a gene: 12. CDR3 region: CASSPGTGKSGDTQYF. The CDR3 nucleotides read TGTGCCAGTAGTCCCGGGACAGGGAAATCGGGGGATACGCAGTATTTT.

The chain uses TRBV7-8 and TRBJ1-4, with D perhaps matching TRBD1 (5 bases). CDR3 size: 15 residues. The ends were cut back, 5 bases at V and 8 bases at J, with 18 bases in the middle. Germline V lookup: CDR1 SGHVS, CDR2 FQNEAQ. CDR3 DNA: TGTGCCAGCAGCCCCGAGGCGTTTAGGGGCGAAAAACTGTTTTTT. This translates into CASSPEAFRGEKLFF.

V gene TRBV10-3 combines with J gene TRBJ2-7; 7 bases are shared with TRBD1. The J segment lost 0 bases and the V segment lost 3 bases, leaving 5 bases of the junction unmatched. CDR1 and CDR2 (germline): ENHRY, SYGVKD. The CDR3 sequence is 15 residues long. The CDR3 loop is CAISDAGDSSYEQYF. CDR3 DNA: TGTGCCATCAGTGATGCCGGGGACAGCTCCTACGAGCAGTACTTC.

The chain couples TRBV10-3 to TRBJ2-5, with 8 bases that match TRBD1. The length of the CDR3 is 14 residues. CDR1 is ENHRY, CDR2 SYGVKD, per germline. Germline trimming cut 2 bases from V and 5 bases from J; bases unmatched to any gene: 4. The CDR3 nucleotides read TGTGCCATCAGTGAGACAGGGGGGAGGGAGACCCAGTACTTC. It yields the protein CAISETGGRETQYF.

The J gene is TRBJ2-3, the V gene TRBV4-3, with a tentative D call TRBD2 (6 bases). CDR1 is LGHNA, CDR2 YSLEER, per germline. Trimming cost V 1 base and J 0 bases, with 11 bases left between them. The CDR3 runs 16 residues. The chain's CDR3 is CASSQGDSPSTDTQYF. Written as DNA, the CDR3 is TGCGCCAGCAGCCAAGGGGACTCCCCTAGCACAGATACGCAGTATTTT.

The CDR3 loop is CASRATSVQGEKLFF. CDR3 DNA: TGTGCCAGCAGAGCGACTTCAGTGCAAGGTGAAAAACTGTTTTTT. V is TRBV25-1 and J is TRBJ1-4; D not certain. This CDR3 has 15 residues. Looked up from germline, CDR1 is MGHDK and CDR2 is SYGVNS. Trimming pared 6 bases from V and 7 bases from J, leaving 18 bases between.

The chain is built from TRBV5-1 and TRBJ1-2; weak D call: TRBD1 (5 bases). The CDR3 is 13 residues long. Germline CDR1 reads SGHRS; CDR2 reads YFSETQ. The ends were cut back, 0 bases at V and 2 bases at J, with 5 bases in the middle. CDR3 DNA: TGCGCCAGCAGCTTGGGACAGAACTATGGCTACACCTTC. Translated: CASSLGQNYGYTF.